This T cell receptor beta chain emerged from a study of control samples from healthy donors and cancer patients. V lost 3 bases to trimming and J lost 7 bases, with 14 bases between them. The CDR3 loop spans 14 amino acids. Germline loops: CDR1 LNHNV, CDR2 YYDKDF (reference sequence). Sequenced by immunoSEQ multiplex PCR; TCRdb stores in-frame clones only, minus some. The sample comprises about 150,000 clones, roughly 94% of which are singletons, and approximately 5.7% rests with the top ten. The source of this sequence is a man in his forties or fifties in good health. The chain is built from TRBV15 and TRBJ2-3; D is undetermined. The specimen sequenced was blood. The CDR3: CATSSPQDHNTQYF. CDR3 DNA: TGTGCCACCAGCAGTCCCCAGGACCACAATACGCAGTATTTT.